A single sample is the source of the 21 T cell receptor beta chains below, sequenced in a study of T-cell memory formation after mild COVID-19. TCRdb fed the 5' RACE reads into MiXCR, producing one record per CDR3 protein. The sample yields around 420,000 distinct CDR3 sequences, roughly a quarter seen once. The material sequenced was PBMCs or a T cell subset sorted from them (not recorded which). Every receptor here comes from an adult woman who had mild COVID-19 (a few samples of this study predate the infection). Cell type and time point are not known.

The CDR3 sequence is CATSRDRGLHGNTIYF. DNA of the CDR3: TGTGCCACCAGCAGAGATCGGGGGCTCCACGGAAACACCATATATTTT. The chain joins TRBV15 to TRBJ1-3; possibly TRBD1 for D (6 bases). CDR1 and CDR2 from the germline V gene are LNHNV and YYDKDF (reference sequence). The V and J ends lost 0 bases and 4 bases respectively, with 13 bases between them. The CDR3 length is 16 residues.

Many counts were recorded for this clonotype. V usage is TRBV5-1 and J usage is TRBJ2-3; D gene ambiguous. Per germline, CDR1 SGHRS and CDR2 YFSETQ. V was trimmed by 4 bases and J by 4 bases, leaving 13 bases between them. This CDR3 contains 14 residues. The CDR3 region is CASSDGWTPDTQYF. For the CDR3, the DNA is TGCGCCAGCAGCGACGGTTGGACCCCAGATACGCAGTATTTT.

This clonotype has a handful of counts. The chain uses TRBV15 and TRBJ2-7, with D possibly being TRBD1 (5 bases). Trimming left V 2 bases short and J 2 bases short, with 10 bases between. Germline assignment: CDR1 LNHNV and CDR2 YYDKDF (reference sequence). The CDR3 is 14 residues long. The CDR3 region is CATSRRGAPYEQYF. The CDR3 nucleotides are TGTGCCACCAGCAGACGTGGGGCCCCCTACGAGCAGTACTTC.

This chain links TRBV3-1 with TRBJ2-3; 10 bases line up with TRBD2. Looked up from germline, CDR1 is LGHDT and CDR2 is YNNKEL (reference sequence). This CDR3 comprises 16 residues. With V trimmed by 2 bases and J by 4 bases, 6 bases remained unmatched. DNA for the CDR3: TGTGCCAGCAGCCAACTCCTAGCGGGAGTGGCAGATACGCAGTATTTT. Protein: CASSQLLAGVADTQYF.

The chain combines TRBV6-5 with TRBJ2-1; 9 bases map to TRBD1. The ends lost 5 bases at V and 7 bases at J; junction bases unmatched: 6. The CDR3 is 14 residues long. The V gene's germline CDR1 is MNHEY and CDR2 SVGAGI. CDR3 bases: TGTGCCAGCAGTAGCCTACAGGGGGCAAATGAGCAGTTCTTC. Encoded protein: CASSSLQGANEQFF.

This clonotype appeared a few times. V gene TRBV20-1 combines with J gene TRBJ1-6, with D tentatively TRBD1 (5 bases). CDR3 size: 15 residues. Germline CDR1 DFQATT, CDR2 SNEGSKA (reference sequence). Trimming shortened V by 0 bases and J by 6 bases, and 12 bases separated the two germline ends. CDR3 amino acids: CSARDGGEPNSPLHF. CDR3 DNA sequence: TGCAGTGCTAGAGATGGGGGGGAGCCTAATTCACCCCTCCACTTT.

J is TRBJ1-4 and V is TRBV27, with 9 bases identical to TRBD1. The CDR3 contains 16 residues. V shed 3 bases, J shed 5 bases, and the junction held 7 bases outside the gene matches. The germline V gene has CDR1 MNHEY and CDR2 SMNVEV (reference sequence). The CDR3: CASSFKQGAWNEKLFF. CDR3 DNA: TGTGCCAGCAGTTTCAAACAGGGGGCGTGGAATGAAAAACTGTTTTTT.

The chain combines TRBV9 with TRBJ1-4, with unresolved D. Germline V CDR1 and CDR2: SGDLS, YYNGEE. The CDR3 extends over 16 amino acids. V shed 4 bases and J shed 0 bases, with 13 bases lying between them. Written as DNA, the CDR3 is TGTGCCAGCAGCCCCGGAGAATATGCAACTAATGAAAAACTGTTTTTT. This sequence encodes CASSPGEYATNEKLFF.

In this sample, this clonotype turned up many times. V gene TRBV9 combines with J gene TRBJ2-5; TRBD2 agrees at 7 bases. V lost 4 bases, J lost 2 bases, and 5 bases stayed unmatched. In germline, CDR1 is SGDLS, CDR2 YYNGEE. The CDR3 is made up of 14 amino acids. CDR3 loop: CASSLTSVQETQYF. The CDR3 DNA follows: TGTGCCAGCAGCCTTACTAGCGTTCAAGAGACCCAGTACTTC.

Only one count was recorded for this clonotype. V usage is TRBV20-1 and J usage is TRBJ2-3; 14 bases line up with TRBD2. Germline CDR1 is DFQATT and CDR2 is SNEGSKA (reference sequence). The CDR3 is made up of 16 amino acids. Trimming cost V 6 bases and J 2 bases; bases outside gene matches: 7. CDR3 protein: CSAGRLAGGLTDTQYF. The CDR3 region has the DNA TGCAGTGCCGGCAGACTAGCGGGGGGGCTCACAGATACGCAGTATTTT.

V usage is TRBV7-9 and J usage is TRBJ2-3, with 9 positions matching TRBD2. This CDR3 is built from 15 residues. The V and J ends lost 4 bases and 5 bases, in that order; junction bases with no gene match: 7. The germline CDR1 and CDR2 sequences are SEHNR and FQNEAQ (reference sequence). The DNA of the CDR3 is TGTGCCAGCAGCTCATTAGCGGGGGTGAAAGATACGCAGTATTTT. Its protein is CASSSLAGVKDTQYF.

This clonotype was seen a few times. The genes are TRBV12-3 or TRBV12-4 and TRBJ2-3; D perhaps matches TRBD2 (5 bases). Trimming stripped 3 bases from V and 6 bases from J, with 19 bases between. This CDR3 region has 16 residues. CDR3 protein: CASSFFSATFRDTQYF. CDR3 bases: TGTGCCAGCAGTTTTTTTAGCGCCACCTTTAGGGATACGCAGTATTTT.

The chain employs TRBV2 and TRBJ2-7; TRBD1 might be the D (5 bases). This CDR3 has 17 amino acids. Trimming stripped 1 base from V and 5 bases from J, with 21 bases between. The germline CDR1 and CDR2 sequences are SNHLY and FYNNEI. In nucleotides, the CDR3 is TGTGCCAGCAGTGAAGTCCCCACGAGTAGCAGGGATCACGAGCAGTACTTC. Translation gives CASSEVPTSSRDHEQYF.

The rearrangement uses TRBV7-2 and TRBJ2-5, with TRBD2 matching over 7 bases. The CDR3 spans 14 residues. Trimming at V came to 4 bases and at J to 1 base, leaving 3 bases not matched to a gene. The germline V gene encodes CDR1 SGHTA and CDR2 FQGNSA. CDR3 DNA: TGTGCCAGCAGCTCCGGACTAGTCCAAGAGACCCAGTACTTC. Translating it yields CASSSGLVQETQYF.

This clonotype was observed a few times. This sequence joins TRBV3-1 and TRBJ2-3; D is unresolved. The CDR3 length is 16 residues. Germline V lookup: CDR1 LGHDT, CDR2 YNNKEL (reference sequence). Between the trimmed V and J ends, which lost 0 bases and 4 bases, there was a span of 14 bases. CDR3 bases: TGTGCCAGCAGCCAAGAGAAGGGTGTATTGGCAGATACGCAGTATTTT. Translating it yields CASSQEKGVLADTQYF.

This clonotype was found a few times. V is TRBV24-1 and J is TRBJ1-2; TRBD1 agrees at 8 bases. The germline V gene encodes CDR1 KGHDR and CDR2 SFDVKD. This CDR3 is built from 13 residues. V lost 4 bases to trimming and J lost 8 bases; unmatched junction nucleotides: 5. The CDR3 nucleotides are TGTGCCACCAGTGAGACAGGGGTTTCCGGCTACACCTTC. It encodes CATSETGVSGYTF.

The chain combines TRBV15 with TRBJ2-3; the D is unclear. This CDR3 region has 11 residues. Trimming took 1 base from V and 9 from J, leaving 5 bases between them. The germline V gene encodes CDR1 LNHNV and CDR2 YYDKDF (reference sequence). The chain's CDR3 is CATSRGFTQYF. CDR3 DNA sequence: TGTGCCACCAGCAGAGGCTTCACGCAGTATTTT.

The sample holds many counts of this clonotype. The chain uses TRBV6-5 and TRBJ1-6, with unresolved D. The CDR3 is made up of 13 amino acids. The ends were cut back, 10 bases at V and 7 bases at J, with 14 bases in the middle. CDR1 MNHEY and CDR2 SVGAGI come from the germline V gene. The CDR3 coding sequence is TGTGCCACCGGGGAGCAGACCAATTCACCCCTCCACTTT. It specifies CATGEQTNSPLHF.

The chain uses TRBV12-3 or TRBV12-4 and TRBJ2-4, with 7 bases fitting TRBD2. V lost 4 bases to trimming and J lost 7 bases; unmatched junction nucleotides: 1. The CDR3 length is 12 residues. The CDR3 loop reads CASSWGGNIQYF. The CDR3 DNA sequence: TGTGCCAGCAGTTGGGGGGGGAACATTCAGTACTTC.

This chain joins TRBV9 and TRBJ1-1; TRBD1 is a possible D gene (5 bases). The germline gives CDR1 SGDLS, CDR2 YYNGEE. Deletions cut 0 bases from V and 6 bases from J, with 12 bases between. CDR3 length equals 14 residues. The CDR3 loop reads CASSVDGGIPEAFF. CDR3 sequence (DNA): TGTGCCAGCAGCGTAGATGGGGGAATCCCTGAAGCTTTCTTT.

The V gene is TRBV9, the J gene TRBJ2-3, with TRBD2 matching over 12 bases. The germline V gene has CDR1 SGDLS and CDR2 YYNGEE. This CDR3 region has 15 residues. With 4 bases clipped from V and 6 bases from J, the junction kept 6 bases outside the gene matches. DNA for the CDR3: TGTGCCAGCAGCCCGGGGACTAGCGGGTGGGATACGCAGTATTTT. Its protein product is CASSPGTSGWDTQYF.